The present TCR beta chain was sequenced within a study of identical twins. Study-wide findings and caveats: In cord blood, abundant beta clonotypes had fewer insertions; memory showed no trend.

With respect to this clonotype: Its antigen remains unknown.

TCRdb independently ran MiXCR on the 5' RACE reads; one entry per CDR3 protein. The repertoire holds approximately 620,000 distinct CDR3 sequences, with around 8.6% as singletons. V lost 8 bases and J 6 bases, leaving 10 bases between the germline ends. Germline V lookup: CDR1 MNHEY, CDR2 SMNVEV (reference sequence). CDR3 size: 12 residues. Separately, the same data were catalogued under a study of yellow fever vaccine responses in identical twins.

The sample was PBMCs. The V and J genes are TRBV27 and TRBJ2-2; D may be TRBD2 (7 bases). This sequence originates from a woman under 30 in good health. CDR3 loop: CASGGAAGELFF. CDR3 DNA: TGTGCCAGCGGGGGGGCCGCCGGGGAGCTGTTTTTT.